This T cell receptor (beta chain) is from a study of CD4 T cells in relation to SARS-CoV-2 and coronaviruses. Overall study context: The HLA restriction of the shared crossreactive spike epitopes was mapped.

Turning to this clone: Antigen specificity is unknown.

The unexposed donors gave CD4+ T cells in about 2010-2019, prior to COVID-19. Isolation of CD4+ T cells took place after about eleven days in culture. As cell numbers allowed, unexposed-donor CD4+ T cells faced SARS-CoV-2 S/N and four cold-coronavirus spikes. The method was immunoSEQ multiplex PCR; TCRdb's version includes in-frame clones alone and lacks a portion of them. The table includes just over 25,000 clones, roughly four fifths detected once. The CDR3 sequence is 13 residues long. CDR1 and CDR2 (germline): MNHEY, SMNVEV (reference sequence). Trimming cost V 7 bases and J 9 bases; bases outside gene matches: 6.

This chain connects TRBV27 to TRBJ2-3, with 11 positions matching TRBD1. The TCR was taken from a human donor in good health. The specimen sequenced was CD4+ T cells from PBMCs, cultured in vitro. CDR3 sequence: CASIPGQGGTQYF. For the CDR3, the DNA is TGTGCCAGCATCCCGGGACAGGGGGGAACGCAGTATTTT.